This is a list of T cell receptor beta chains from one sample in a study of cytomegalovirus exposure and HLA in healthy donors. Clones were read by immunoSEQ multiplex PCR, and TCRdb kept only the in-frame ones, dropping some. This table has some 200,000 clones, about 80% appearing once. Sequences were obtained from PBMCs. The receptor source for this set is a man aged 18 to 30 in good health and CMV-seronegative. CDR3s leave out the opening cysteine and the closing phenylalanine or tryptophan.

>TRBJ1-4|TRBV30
ALTGGEIKKLF
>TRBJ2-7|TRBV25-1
ASSPDRGHEQY
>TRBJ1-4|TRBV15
ATSRERGAGGEKLF
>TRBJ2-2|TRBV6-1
ASSKQENTGELF
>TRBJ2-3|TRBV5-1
ASRTSVSTDTQY
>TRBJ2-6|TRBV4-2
ASSQDKSGGGSGANVLT
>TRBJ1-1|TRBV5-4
ASSLEGRYSGEAF
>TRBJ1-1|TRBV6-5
ASRRQGNTEAF
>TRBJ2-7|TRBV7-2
ASSLRYQHYEQY
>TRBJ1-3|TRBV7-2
ASSSRAGLGGNTIY
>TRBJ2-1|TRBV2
ASSEEAPLNSYNEQF
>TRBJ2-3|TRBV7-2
ASSSQQVPDTQY
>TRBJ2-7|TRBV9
ASSVRTSSEQY
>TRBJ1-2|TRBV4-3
ASSQALYRGGYT
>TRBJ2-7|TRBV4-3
ASSQDPQGSDEQY
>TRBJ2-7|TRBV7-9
ASSLDPGQGAGEQY
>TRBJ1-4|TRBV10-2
ASPRDRVREKLF
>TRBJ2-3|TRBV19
ASSIDLAGAFTDTQY
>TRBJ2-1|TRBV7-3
ASSLTTSGSSEQF
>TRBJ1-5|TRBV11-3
ASSPGSNQPQH
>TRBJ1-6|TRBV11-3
ASSLEAGYNSPLH
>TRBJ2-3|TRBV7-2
ASSRRRGGTDTQY
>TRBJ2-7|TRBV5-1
ASSRISGLSYEQY
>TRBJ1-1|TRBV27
ASSLGDPGYTEAF
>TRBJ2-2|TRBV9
ASSVVDPAGYSTGELF
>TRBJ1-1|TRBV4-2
ASSQVGRGQGITEAF
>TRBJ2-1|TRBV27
ASSPGTDNEQF
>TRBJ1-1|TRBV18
ASSLLGQADTEAF
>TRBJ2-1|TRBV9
ASSARTGVTEQF
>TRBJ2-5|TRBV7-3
ASSLTGLEETQY
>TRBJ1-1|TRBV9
ASSVGGATETEAF
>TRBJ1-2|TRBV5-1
ASSLKRHYGYT
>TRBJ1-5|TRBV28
ASSPSGTGFYQPQH
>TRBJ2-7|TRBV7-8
ASSLPQALSYEQY
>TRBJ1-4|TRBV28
ASINYRGLSEKLF
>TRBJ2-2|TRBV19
ASSIVGLAGSSNTGELF
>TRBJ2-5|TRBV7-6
ASSQGGTSVETQY